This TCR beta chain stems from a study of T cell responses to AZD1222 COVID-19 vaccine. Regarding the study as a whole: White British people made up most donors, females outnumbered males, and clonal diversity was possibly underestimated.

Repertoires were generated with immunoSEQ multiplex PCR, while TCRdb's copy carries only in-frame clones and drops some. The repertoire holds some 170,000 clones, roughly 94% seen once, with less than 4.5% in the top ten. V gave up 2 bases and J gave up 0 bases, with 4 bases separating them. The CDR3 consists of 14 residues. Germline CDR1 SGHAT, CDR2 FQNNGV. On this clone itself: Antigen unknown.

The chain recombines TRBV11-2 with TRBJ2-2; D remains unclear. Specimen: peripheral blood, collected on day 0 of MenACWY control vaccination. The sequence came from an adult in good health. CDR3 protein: CASSLNPNTGELFF. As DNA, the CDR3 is TGTGCCAGCAGCTTAAATCCGAACACCGGGGAGCTGTTTTTT.